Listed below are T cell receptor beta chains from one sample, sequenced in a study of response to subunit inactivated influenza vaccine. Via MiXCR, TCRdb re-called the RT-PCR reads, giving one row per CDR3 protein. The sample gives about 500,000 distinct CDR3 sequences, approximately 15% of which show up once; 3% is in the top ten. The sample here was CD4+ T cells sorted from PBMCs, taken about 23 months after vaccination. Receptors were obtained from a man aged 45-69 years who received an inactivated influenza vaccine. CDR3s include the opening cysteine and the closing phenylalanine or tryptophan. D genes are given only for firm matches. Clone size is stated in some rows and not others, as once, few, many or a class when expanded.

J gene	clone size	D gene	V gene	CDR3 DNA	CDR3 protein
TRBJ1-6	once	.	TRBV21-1	TGTGCCAGCAGACCCGACTGGGAGGGCGGCTCCTATAATTCCCCCCTCCACTTT	CASRPDWEGGSYNSPLHF
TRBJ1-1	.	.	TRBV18	TGTGCCAGCGCATCGGGGCACATGAACACTGAAGCTTTCTTT	CASASGHMNTEAFF
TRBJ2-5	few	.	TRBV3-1	TGTGCCAGCAGCCAAGCCCGGGAAGAGTACTTC	CASSQAREEYF
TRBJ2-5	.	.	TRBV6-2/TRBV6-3	TGTGCCAGCAGCCTACCCGAGAGCCAGCCCCAAGAGACCCAGTACTTC	CASSLPESQPQETQYF
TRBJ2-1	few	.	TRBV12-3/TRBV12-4	TGTGCCAGCAGGGAACAGGGTGGCAATGAGCAGTTCTTC	CASREQGGNEQFF
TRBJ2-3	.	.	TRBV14	TGTGCCAGCAGCCAAGTACCCCGTGGGAACACAGATACGCAGTATTTT	CASSQVPRGNTDTQYF
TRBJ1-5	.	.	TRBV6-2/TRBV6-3	TGTGCCAGCACCCCCGGGGATAGCAATCAGCCCCAGCATTTT	CASTPGDSNQPQHF
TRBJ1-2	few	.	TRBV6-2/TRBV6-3	TGTGCCAGCAGTTATCTCATCGCGGACTACACCTTC	CASSYLIADYTF
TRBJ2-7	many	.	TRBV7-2	TGTGCCAGCAGCCCCTCCCCCTACGAGCAGTACTTC	CASSPSPYEQYF
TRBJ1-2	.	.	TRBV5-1	TGCGCCAGCAGCTTGGCGCGGGATCGCGATGGCTACACCTTC	CASSLARDRDGYTF
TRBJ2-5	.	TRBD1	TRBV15	TGTGCCACCAGCAAGGAAAGGCAGGGGGCATGGGAGACCCAGTACTTC	CATSKERQGAWETQYF
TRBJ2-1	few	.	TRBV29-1	TGCAGCGTTGAAGGGTCCAGGTACAATGAGCAGTTCTTC	CSVEGSRYNEQFF
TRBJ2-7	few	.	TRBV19	TGTGCCTCCAAGGGGGGGTTCGACGAGCAGTACTTC	CASKGGFDEQYF
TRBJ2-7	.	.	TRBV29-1	TGCAGCGTTTCTCTAAGACAGGCAAGCGAGCAGTACTTC	CSVSLRQASEQYF
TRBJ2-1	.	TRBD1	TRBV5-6	TGTGCCAGCAGCTTGGGTGGTTTGGGACAGGGATACAATGAGCAGTTCTTC	CASSLGGLGQGYNEQFF
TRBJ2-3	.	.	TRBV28	TGTGCCAGCAGTCGGAGGCTTTCTAGCACAGATACGCAGTATTTT	CASSRRLSSTDTQYF
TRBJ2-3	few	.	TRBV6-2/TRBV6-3	TGTGCCAGCAGTTACTCTCGTCAGACTAGGATAACAGATACGCAGTATTTT	CASSYSRQTRITDTQYF
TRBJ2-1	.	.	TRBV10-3	TGTGCCATCAGTGCTCGAGCGAGGAGCTCCTTCAATGAGCAGTTCTTC	CAISARARSSFNEQFF
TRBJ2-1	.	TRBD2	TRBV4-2	TGTGCCAGCAGCCAAGGGGGACTAGTGGAGCTGTTCTTC	CASSQGGLVELFF
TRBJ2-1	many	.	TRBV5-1	TGCGCCAGCAGCTTGGGGGACGTTGCGGGCGAGCAGTTCTTC	CASSLGDVAGEQFF
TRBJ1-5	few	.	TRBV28	TGTGCCAGCAGTTTAGTAGCAGGCATGGGATATAGCAATCAGCCCCAGCATTTT	CASSLVAGMGYSNQPQHF
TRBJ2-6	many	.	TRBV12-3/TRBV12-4	TGTGCCAGCAAGCCTAGCTCTGGGGCCAACGTCCTGACTTTC	CASKPSSGANVLTF
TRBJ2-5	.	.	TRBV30	TGTGCCTGGAGTGTAACAGGGAACCAAGAGACCCAGTACTTC	CAWSVTGNQETQYF
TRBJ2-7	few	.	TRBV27	TGTGCCAGCAGTTTAGTCGCGGGCCTCTCCTACGAGCAGTACTTC	CASSLVAGLSYEQYF
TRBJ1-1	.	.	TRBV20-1	TGCAGTGCTCCCAGGAAGTTGAACACTGAAGCTTTCTTT	CSAPRKLNTEAFF
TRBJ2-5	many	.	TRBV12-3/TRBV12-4	TGTGCCAGCAGTTTAGACAGTCGTCAGACCCAGTACTTC	CASSLDSRQTQYF
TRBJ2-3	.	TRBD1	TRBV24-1	TGTGCCACCAGCATTAGACAGGGTTCGGATACGCAGTATTTT	CATSIRQGSDTQYF
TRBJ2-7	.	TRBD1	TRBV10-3	TGTGCCATCAGTGACCAAGGGACAGCTTATTCCTACGAGCAGTACTTC	CAISDQGTAYSYEQYF
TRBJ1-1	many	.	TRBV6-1	TGTGCCAGCAGTGGGGCCATGAACACTGAAGCTTTCTTT	CASSGAMNTEAFF
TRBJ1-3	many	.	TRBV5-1	TGCGCCAGCAGCTTGGATGGACTCGGCTCTGGAAACACCATATATTTT	CASSLDGLGSGNTIYF
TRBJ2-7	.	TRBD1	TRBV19	TGTGCCAGTAGACCGCCCGGGACAGCGGCCGAGCAGTACTTC	CASRPPGTAAEQYF
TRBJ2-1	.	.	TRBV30	TGTGCCCAACCGGGACGGAGGAACAATGAGCAGTTCTTC	CAQPGRRNNEQFF
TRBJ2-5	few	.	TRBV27	TGTGCCAGCAGTTTCCTAGAGGGAGAGACCCAGTACTTC	CASSFLEGETQYF
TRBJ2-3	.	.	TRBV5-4	TGTGCCAGCAGCTTGGCCGGCGCTACTAGCACAGATACGCAGTATTTT	CASSLAGATSTDTQYF
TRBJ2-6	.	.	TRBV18	TGTGCCAGCTCCTCAGATAGCGGGGCCAACGTCCTGACTTTC	CASSSDSGANVLTF
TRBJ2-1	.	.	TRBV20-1	TGCAGTGTCCGCGGGTTTCAGGGGCATGAGCAGTTCTTC	CSVRGFQGHEQFF
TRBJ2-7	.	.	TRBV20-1	TGCAGTGCTAGTGGCGCGGTTAGCTCCTACGAGCAGTACTTC	CSASGAVSSYEQYF
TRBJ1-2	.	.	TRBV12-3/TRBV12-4	TGTGCCAGCACCCCCGAGCGAGCGGCTGGCTACACCTTC	CASTPERAAGYTF
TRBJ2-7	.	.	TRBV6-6	TGTGCCAGCAGTTCCCCGGACTCCCGATCGTTC	CASSSPDSRSF
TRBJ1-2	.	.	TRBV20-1	TGCAGCGCATCTAATCTAAACTGGGCCTATGGCTACACCTTC	CSASNLNWAYGYTF
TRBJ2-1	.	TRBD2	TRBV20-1	TGCAGTGCTACGACCGGGACTAGCCCACATGAGCAGTTCTTC	CSATTGTSPHEQFF
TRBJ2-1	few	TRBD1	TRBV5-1	TGCGCCAGCAGCCACCGGGACAGGGGGCCTGAGCAGTTCTTC	CASSHRDRGPEQFF
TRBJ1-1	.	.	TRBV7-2	TGTGCCAGCAGCTCACAGGGCCCTGAAGCTTTTTTT	CASSSQGPEAFF
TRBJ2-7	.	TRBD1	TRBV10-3	TGTGCCATCAGGACACCGGGACAGGGGAACGAGCAGTACTTC	CAIRTPGQGNEQYF
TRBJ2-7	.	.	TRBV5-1	TGCGCCAGCAGCCCCCCAGACAGAACCTACGAGCAGTACTTC	CASSPPDRTYEQYF
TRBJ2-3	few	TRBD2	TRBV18	TGTGCCAGCTCTGAAACTAGCGGGATGGCAGATACGCAGTATTTT	CASSETSGMADTQYF
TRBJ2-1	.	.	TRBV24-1	TGTGCCACCAGTCCCTCGACAGTCAATGAGCAGTTCTTC	CATSPSTVNEQFF
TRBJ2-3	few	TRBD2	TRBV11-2	TGTGCCAGCAGCCCCCACCTAGCGGGGGGGCCAAACACAGATACGCAGTATTTT	CASSPHLAGGPNTDTQYF
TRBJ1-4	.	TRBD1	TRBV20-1	TGCAGTGCACGACAGGGGATTAATGAAAAACTGTTTTTT	CSARQGINEKLFF
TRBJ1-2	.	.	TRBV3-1	TGTGCCAGCAGCCAAGAAACAGGTTCCTACACCTTC	CASSQETGSYTF
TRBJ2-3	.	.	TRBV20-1	TGCAGTGCTAGCCTCTCGACGGATACGCAGTATTTT	CSASLSTDTQYF
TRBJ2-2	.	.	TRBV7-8	TGTGCCAGCAGCGTAACCGACCTCCGGGCCGGGGAGCTGTTTTTT	CASSVTDLRAGELFF
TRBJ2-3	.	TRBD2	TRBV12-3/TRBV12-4	TGTGCCAGCACCTTAGCGGGGGGGCTGGCAGATACGCAGTATTTT	CASTLAGGLADTQYF
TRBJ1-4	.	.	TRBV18	TGTGCCAGCTCACCAGGATTTGGGCTCAATGAAAAACTGTTTTTT	CASSPGFGLNEKLFF
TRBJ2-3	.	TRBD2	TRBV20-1	TGCAGTGCTAGGGGTAGCGGGGTGGGTACAGATACGCAGTATTTT	CSARGSGVGTDTQYF